The sequence of this TCR beta chain was determined in a study of T cells after yellow fever vaccination. Across the whole study: Any fraction with a low cell number was prepared using SMART-Seq v4 Ultra Low Input.

V lost 5 bases to trimming and J lost 8 bases, with 21 bases between them. CDR1 SGHTA and CDR2 FQGNSA come from the germline V gene. This CDR3 comprises 15 residues. Findings and caveats of the study: Weaker in magnitude, the secondary response showed a faster peak on day 5 versus 15.

There are a few counts of this clonotype. Its antigen remains unidentified. They built TCR cDNA with 5'RACE template switching, a step that put in a universal primer site and UMIs. Each CDR3 protein is one row after TCRdb ran MiXCR on the 5' RACE reads. The data show under 300,000 distinct CDR3 sequences, 6.9% seen once. The receptor was isolated from a man aged 30 to 39 who received the YFV17D yellow fever vaccine. This material consisted of CD4+ T cells sorted from PBMCs, taken 15 days after the yellow fever booster vaccination. This chain joins TRBV7-2 and TRBJ1-2; D is possibly TRBD1 (6 bases). CDR3 sequence reads: CASSIRGRGEGGYTF. The CDR3 coding sequence is TGTGCCAGCAGCATTAGGGGCAGGGGAGAGGGAGGCTACACCTTC.